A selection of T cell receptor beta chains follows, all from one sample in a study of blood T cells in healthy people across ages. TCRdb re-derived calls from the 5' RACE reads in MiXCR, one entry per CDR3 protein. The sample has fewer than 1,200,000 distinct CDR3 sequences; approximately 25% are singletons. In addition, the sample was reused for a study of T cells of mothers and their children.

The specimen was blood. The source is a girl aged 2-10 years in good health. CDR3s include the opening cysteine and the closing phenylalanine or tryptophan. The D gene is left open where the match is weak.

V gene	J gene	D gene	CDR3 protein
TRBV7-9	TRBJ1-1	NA	CASSLQPGGTEAFF
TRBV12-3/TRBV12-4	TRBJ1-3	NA	CASSQRDPLSGNTIYF
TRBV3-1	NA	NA	CASSPFVGRAYEQYF
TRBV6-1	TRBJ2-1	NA	CASSRDWYLVEQFF
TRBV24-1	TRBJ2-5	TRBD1	CATKVEGGAYQETQYF
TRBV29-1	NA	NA	CSVEETGLGAYEQYF
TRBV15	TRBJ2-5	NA	CATSRVGETQYF
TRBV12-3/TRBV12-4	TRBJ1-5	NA	CASSLVRSQPQHF
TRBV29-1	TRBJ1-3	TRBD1	CSVEEQGEWDTIYF
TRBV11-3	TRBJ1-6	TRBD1	CASRQGSDSPLHF
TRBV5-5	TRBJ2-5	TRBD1	CASSGRDRGQETQYF
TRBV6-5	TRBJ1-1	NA	CASRSDVFGTEAFF
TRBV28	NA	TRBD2	CASRASGSLAYNEQFF
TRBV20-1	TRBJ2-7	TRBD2	CSASSGRQSYEQYF
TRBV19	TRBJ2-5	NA	CASSIRRQETQYF
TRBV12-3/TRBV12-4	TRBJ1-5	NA	CASSFGGPGQPQHF
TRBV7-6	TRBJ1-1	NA	CASSLDRVGTEAFF
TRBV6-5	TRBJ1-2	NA	CASSSFGIYGYTF
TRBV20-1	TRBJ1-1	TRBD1	CSARIQGAMNTEAFF
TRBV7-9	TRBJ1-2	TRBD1	CASSPSGQGAYGYTF
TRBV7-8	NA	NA	CASSLEASSYEQYF
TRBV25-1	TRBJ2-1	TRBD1	CASRGTGSVHEQFF
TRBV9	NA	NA	CASSVAPGYEQYF
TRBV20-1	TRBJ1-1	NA	CSAEDRPYTEAFF
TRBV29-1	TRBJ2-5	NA	CSVGDVETQYF
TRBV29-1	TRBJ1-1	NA	CSVVGTGRTEAFF
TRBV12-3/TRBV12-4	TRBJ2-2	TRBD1	CASTGYGTGATAGELFF
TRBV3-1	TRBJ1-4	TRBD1	CASSQQDRVIGKLFF
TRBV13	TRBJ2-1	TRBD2	CASSLGRLAGGPGSYNEQFF
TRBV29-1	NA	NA	CSVGVAGYEQYF
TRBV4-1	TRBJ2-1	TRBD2	CASSLEAGGMYEQFF
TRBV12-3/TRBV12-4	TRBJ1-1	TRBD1	CASRTQGAYTEAFF
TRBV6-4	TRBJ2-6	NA	CASSPTGGDGANVLTF
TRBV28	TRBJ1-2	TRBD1	CASLFYRGDYGYTF
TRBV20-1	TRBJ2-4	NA	CSANRRDGKNIQYF
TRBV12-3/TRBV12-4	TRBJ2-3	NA	CASSLLGDTDTQYF
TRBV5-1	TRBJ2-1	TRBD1	CASSPGQGISSYNEQFF
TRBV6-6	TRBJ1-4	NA	CASSYSKPSGEKLFF
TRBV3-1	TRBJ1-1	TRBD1	CASSQGDSYVNTEAFF
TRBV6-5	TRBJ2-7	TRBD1	CASSYSRARSGGYEQYF
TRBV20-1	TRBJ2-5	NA	CSAGGYQETQYF
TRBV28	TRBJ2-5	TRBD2	CASSFAGDEQTQYF
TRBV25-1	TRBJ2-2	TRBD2	CASSRPLAGARGELFF
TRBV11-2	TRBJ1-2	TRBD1	CASSPVQGMDDGYTF
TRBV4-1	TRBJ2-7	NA	CASSQDLASEQYF
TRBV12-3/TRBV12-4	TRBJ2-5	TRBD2	CASRPPGLAEETQYF
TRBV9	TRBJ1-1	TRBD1	CASSARDQGGGEAFF
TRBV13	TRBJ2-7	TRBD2	CASSGTSSYEQYF
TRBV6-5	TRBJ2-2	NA	CASIFSGELFF
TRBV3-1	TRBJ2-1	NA	CASARGYGNEQFF